The 26 T cell receptor beta chains in this list originate from one sample, sequenced in a study of CD8+ T cells in alopecia areata. RNA extraction was followed by reverse transcription into cDNA, which acted as the sequencing template. The protocol was immunoSEQ multiplex PCR, while the TCRdb copy is restricted to in-frame clones and leaves out a portion. Singletons are absent from the sample, which has some 110,000 clones. The sequenced sample was lesional skin. Receptors were obtained from a C3H/HeJ mouse with alopecia areata. This line is of MHC haplotype H2-k.

In its sample, this clone was seen a few times. Gene names refer to mouse genes. The CDR3 end lies 4 residues beyond the end of the read and is filled in from the germline J gene. The chain combines TRBV1 with TRBJ2-1; 10 nucleotides agree with TRBD2. The CDR3 is made up of 16 amino acids. J lost 3 bases, V lost 4 bases, and 6 bases had no gene match. The germline gives CDR1 NSQYPW, CDR2 LRSPGD (reference sequence). The CDR3: CTCSVPGLGRYAEQFF. The sequenced part of the CDR3 DNA is TGCACCTGCAGTGTCCCGGGACTGGGGCGCTATGCT.

To note about this clone: Gene names denote mouse genes. The CDR3 loop is CASGDLTGVGDTEVFF. CDR3 DNA, as far as it was read: TGTGCCAGCGGTGACTTGACAGGGGTGGGGGACACA. J is TRBJ1-1 and V is TRBV13-2; 8 bases align to TRBD1. The DNA ends 4 residues before the CDR3 does, and the rest of the CDR3 is filled in from the germline J gene. J lost 3 bases, V lost 2 bases, and 9 bases had no gene match. Germline CDR1 reads NNHNN; CDR2 reads SYGAGS (reference sequence). This CDR3 region has 16 residues.

This clone was seen repeatedly, ten times or more. The listed genes are named as in mouse. The sequence runs out 4 residues before the end of the CDR3; the remainder is reconstructed from the germline J gene. The gene calls are TRBV13-3 and TRBJ2-7; a weak D match, TRBD1 (5 bases). CDR1 is NNHDY, CDR2 SYVADS, per germline. The CDR3 runs 13 residues. The DNA read from the CDR3 is TGTGCCAGCAGTTCCGGACAAACGTAT. Protein sequence: CASSSGQTY. The CDR3 reads in full as CASSSGQTYEQYF.

Comment on this clone: At residue 11, TCRdb's protein disagrees with the DNA translation; the protein shown here derives from the DNA. Here the gene names and germline are mouse. The read falls 3 residues short of the CDR3 end, and the missing part is taken from the germline J gene. The gene calls are TRBV13-2 and TRBJ1-6; D is possibly TRBD1 (5 bases). TRBJ1-6 is noted as an ORF with a role that remains uncertain. Germline CDR1 and CDR2: NNHNN and SYGAGS (reference sequence). The CDR3 loop spans 14 amino acids. V was cut by 4 bases and J by 7 bases, with 12 bases left in between. CDR3 bases read: TGTGCCAGCGGTCCAGGGACTTGGAATTCGCCC. Translation: CASGPGTWNSP. The entire CDR3 protein reads CASGPGTWNSPLYF.

This clone was counted only a few times. All gene names here are mouse names. The part of the CDR3 DNA that was read is TGTGCCAGCAGTGCAGGGGACCAAAAC. It codes for CASSAGDQN. The full CDR3 is CASSAGDQNTLYF. The chain links TRBV13-3 to TRBJ2-4; D is perhaps TRBD1 (6 bases). The CDR3 goes on 4 residues after the read ends, and that part is filled in from the germline J gene. Trimming took 3 bases from V and 3 from J, leaving 8 bases between them. Germline V CDR1 and CDR2: NNHDY, SYVADS. The CDR3 covers 13 residues. The variable domain in full, completed from reference TRBV13-3 and TRBJ2-4, reads EAAVTQSPRSKVAVTGGKVTLSCHQTNNHDYMYWYRQDTGHGLRLIHYSYVADSTEKGDIPDGYKASRPSQENFSLILELASLSQTAVYFCASSAGDQNTLYFGAGTRLSVL.

This clone came up a few times. Gene names refer to mouse genes. Sequencing ends 4 residues short of the CDR3 end; the germline J gene provides the rest. The rearrangement links TRBV13-3 to TRBJ1-1; D uncertain. V lost 9 bases, J lost 0 bases, and 12 bases lay in between. Germline lookup yields CDR1 NNHDY and CDR2 SYVADS. The CDR3 is made up of 13 amino acids. This chain's CDR3 is CATNTLANTEVFF. The covered CDR3 bases are TGTGCCACCAACACCCTTGCAAACACA.

This clone was recorded a few times. The genes are named according to mouse. The read gets to within 4 residues of the CDR3 end, and the germline J gene fills in the rest. The genes are TRBV13-3 and TRBJ2-4; 8 bases agree with TRBD2. The CDR3 loop spans 12 amino acids. Germline V gene lookup returns CDR1 NNHDY and CDR2 SYVADS. The chain's CDR3 is CASSRDWNTLYF. Partial CDR3 DNA: TGTGCCAGCAGCCGGGACTGGAAC.

Many counts were recorded for this clone. All gene names here are mouse names. With the read ending 4 residues before the CDR3 end, the germline J gene is used to fill in that end. The chain joins TRBV19 to TRBJ2-7; TRBD1 agrees at 8 bases. V was pared by 6 bases and J by 3 bases, with 5 bases of the junction left unmatched. CDR1 FNHDT and CDR2 SITEND come from the germline V gene (reference sequence). CDR3 size: 13 residues. The sequenced part of the CDR3 DNA is TGTGCCAGCACCTCCGACAGGGGCTAT. Protein sequence: CASTSDRGY. The full CDR3 reads CASTSDRGYEQYF.

In its sample, this clone was seen a few times. TCRdb's protein does not match the DNA translation at residue 15; the protein provided is translated from the DNA. The gene names here belong to mouse. Read coverage stops 3 residues before the CDR3 terminus; the germline J gene supplies the remainder. This sequence joins TRBV13-2 and TRBJ1-3; no firm D call. Per the germline V gene, CDR1 is NNHNN and CDR2 is SYGAGS (reference sequence). The CDR3 runs to 18 residues. Trimming shortened V by 0 bases and J by 0 bases, and 16 bases separated the two germline ends. CDR3 DNA (partial): TGTGCCAGCGGTGATGAAGAAAACTTCTCAAATTCTGGAAATACG. This gives the protein CASGDEENFSNSGNT. The whole CDR3 sequence reads CASGDEENFSNSGNTLYF.

This clone appeared a few times. These gene names are mouse names. The sequenced CDR3 bases are TGTGCCAGCAGTGATGCGACAGTTAACTATGCT. Protein sequence: CASSDATVNYA. From start to end, the CDR3 is CASSDATVNYAEQFF. The J gene is TRBJ2-1, the V gene TRBV13-1; D is perhaps TRBD1 (5 bases). The CDR3 end lies 4 residues beyond the end of the read and is filled in from the germline J gene. The V end was cut by 0 bases, the J end by 0 bases, with 7 bases between. The CDR3 covers 15 residues. Germline V CDR1 and CDR2: NSHNY, SYGAGN.

Points on this clone: The listed genes are named as in mouse. The CDR3 extends 4 residues past the end of the read, so its final part is completed from the germline J gene. The chain carries TRBV3 and TRBJ2-1, with 7 nucleotides matching TRBD1. Unmatched junction bases numbered 6, after V lost 4 bases and J lost 3 bases. Germline CDR1 SNHLY, CDR2 FYNGKV (reference sequence). The CDR3 length is 15 residues. The chain's CDR3 is CASSSGSGGYAEQFF. CDR3 DNA (partial): TGTGCCAGCAGCTCTGGCTCAGGGGGCTATGCT.

About this clone itself: The genes and germline here are from mouse. The observed sequence ends 4 residues before the CDR3 terminus, with the missing tail filled in from the germline J gene. The chain is built from TRBV13-3 and TRBJ1-2, with unresolved D. Germline loops: CDR1 NNHDY, CDR2 SYVADS. V gave up 5 bases and J gave up 2 bases, with 7 bases separating them. CDR3 length: 12 amino acids. CDR3 DNA (partial): TGTGCCAGCAGCGTACACAACTCC. Translated, it gives CASSVHNS. The entire CDR3 protein reads CASSVHNSDYTF.

Note on this clone: Gene names refer to mouse genes. The read ends 4 residues early relative to the CDR3; the germline J gene fills the gap. V and J are TRBV1 and TRBJ2-2; 10 bases agree with TRBD2. CDR3 length: 17 amino acids. Germline values: CDR1 NSQYPW, CDR2 LRSPGD (reference sequence). Losses at the gene ends were 0 bases for V and 3 bases for J; bases not matched to a gene: 4. Here the CDR3 reads CTCSAETGGHDTGQLYF. Partial CDR3 DNA: TGCACCTGCAGTGCAGAGACTGGGGGGCATGACACCGGG. Full variable domain (rest looked up from reference TRBV1 and TRBJ2-2): VTLLEQNPRWRLVPRGQAVNLRCILKNSQYPWMSWYQQDLQKQLQWLFTLRSPGDKEVKSLPGADYLATRVTDTELRLQVANMSQGRTLYCTCSAETGGHDTGQLYFGEGSKLTVL.

Notes on this clone: Gene names and germline refer to mouse. The observed sequence ends 4 residues before the CDR3 terminus, with the missing tail filled in from the germline J gene. V gene TRBV13-1 combines with J gene TRBJ2-4, with D perhaps matching TRBD1 (7 bases). CDR3 length equals 13 residues. Germline V gives CDR1 NSHNY, CDR2 SYGAGN. This CDR3 is CASSARGENTLYF. CDR3 DNA, as far as it was read: TGTGCCAGCAGTGCCAGGGGGGAAAAC.

A few counts support this clone. Gene names refer to mouse genes. The read stops 4 residues short of the end of the CDR3; the missing end is completed from the germline J gene. This chain connects TRBV29 to TRBJ2-4; D remains unclear. CDR3 length: 13 residues. Trimming left V 2 bases short and J 1 base short, with 4 bases between. Germline V gene data show CDR1 as MSHET and CDR2 as SYDVDS. The sequenced part of the CDR3 DNA is TGTGCTAGCAGTTTAGTGGGTCAAAAC. Translated, it gives CASSLVGQN. The entire CDR3 protein reads CASSLVGQNTLYF.

This clone was detected only a few times. Genes here carry mouse names. The read terminates 4 residues before the CDR3 end, so the remaining end is supplied by the germline J gene. The V gene is TRBV13-3, the J gene TRBJ2-4; D possibly corresponds to TRBD1 (6 bases). The V gene's germline CDR1 is NNHDY and CDR2 SYVADS. This CDR3 is 15 amino acids long. The DNA read from the CDR3 is TGTGCCAGCAGTGATAGTTCCGGGACAAAAAAC. It translates to CASSDSSGTKN. The full CDR3 protein is CASSDSSGTKNTLYF.

This clone has ten or more counts. Mouse gene names apply. Read data end 4 residues before the CDR3 end; the end is taken from the germline J gene. The chain recombines TRBV13-3 with TRBJ2-5; D possibly corresponds to TRBD1 (6 bases). This CDR3 has 14 residues. Looked up from germline, CDR1 is NNHDY and CDR2 is SYVADS. V was shortened by 3 bases and J by 3 bases, with 11 bases between the two germline ends. The CDR3 sequence is CASSALDRQDTQYF. The CDR3 DNA, read in part, is TGTGCCAGCAGTGCCCTCGACAGGCAAGAC.

This clone appeared a few times. Gene names are the mouse ones. The read finishes 4 residues shy of the CDR3 end, and the germline J gene is used to complete it. The V and J genes are TRBV1 and TRBJ1-1, with a tentative D call TRBD1 (6 bases). This CDR3 has 14 residues. The V end lost 3 bases, the J end lost 1 base, and 9 bases lay between the germline ends. Looked up from germline, CDR1 is NSQYPW and CDR2 is LRSPGD (reference sequence). Partial CDR3 DNA: TGCACCTGCAGTGCCTTCAGGGGAAACACA. Translation: CTCSAFRGNT. The whole CDR3 sequence reads CTCSAFRGNTEVFF.

This clone appeared many times. Genes here carry mouse names. The sequence runs out 4 residues before the end of the CDR3; the remainder is reconstructed from the germline J gene. The chain carries TRBV13-1 and TRBJ2-7; 7 bases agree with TRBD1. Germline V gene data show CDR1 as NSHNY and CDR2 as SYGAGN. The CDR3 totals 12 residues. This chain's CDR3 is CASSPGTDEQYF. Incomplete CDR3 DNA: TGTGCCAGCAGTCCCGGGACAGAT.

Comment on this clone: Mouse germline and gene names are used. The read finishes 4 residues shy of the CDR3 end, and the germline J gene is used to complete it. This chain connects TRBV13-1 to TRBJ1-2; 10 nucleotides line up with TRBD1. The CDR3 contains 13 residues. Germline CDR1 and CDR2: NSHNY and SYGAGN. The CDR3 reads CASSAGQGIDYTF. Partial CDR3 DNA: TGTGCCAGCAGTGCGGGACAGGGGATC.

Remarks on this clone: Germline and genes: mouse. With the read ending 4 residues before the CDR3 end, the germline J gene is used to fill in that end. The chain has TRBV13-3 and TRBJ2-1, with unresolved D. This CDR3 is 13 amino acids long. Germline V gives CDR1 NNHDY, CDR2 SYVADS. V lost 0 bases, J lost 4 bases, and 5 bases lay in between. The covered CDR3 bases are TGTGCCAGCAGTGATGGCTGGTATGCT. Translating it yields CASSDGWYA. The complete CDR3 protein is CASSDGWYAEQFF.

For this clone: Mouse gene names apply. The read stops 4 residues short of the end of the CDR3; the missing end is completed from the germline J gene. The chain uses TRBV13-3 and TRBJ2-3; 7 nucleotides match TRBD2. CDR1 and CDR2 (germline): NNHDY, SYVADS. The J segment lost 2 bases and the V segment lost 7 bases, leaving 7 bases of the junction unmatched. The CDR3 is 14 residues long. The CDR3 reads CASVPGGDAETLYF. CDR3 DNA, as far as it was read: TGTGCCAGCGTCCCTGGGGGTGATGCAGAA.

This clone was recorded many times. Gene names follow the mouse nomenclature. The read comes to an end 4 residues before the CDR3 does, leaving the germline J gene to fill in the end. The V and J genes are TRBV13-3 and TRBJ2-7; maybe TRBD1 (6 bases). Germline-derived CDR1 and CDR2 are NNHDY and SYVADS. The CDR3 extends over 13 amino acids. The covered CDR3 bases are TGTGCCAGCAGTTCCCCTCACAGGGAT. Encoded protein: CASSSPHRD. From start to end, the CDR3 is CASSSPHRDEQYF.

This clone showed up just a few times. Mouse germline and gene names are used. The read finishes 4 residues shy of the CDR3 end, and the germline J gene is used to complete it. J is TRBJ2-7 and V is TRBV13-2; 8 nucleotides line up with TRBD2. Germline CDR1 reads NNHNN; CDR2 reads SYGAGS (reference sequence). Losses at the gene ends were 2 bases for V and 2 bases for J; bases not matched to a gene: 3. This CDR3 has 14 residues. The chain's CDR3 is CASGELGGPYEQYF. CDR3 DNA (partial): TGTGCCAGCGGTGAGCTGGGGGGTCCCTAT.

This clone came up a few times. Genes here carry mouse names. The read terminates 4 residues before the CDR3 end, so the remaining end is supplied by the germline J gene. The same CDR3 is also encoded by other DNA sequences in this sample. The gene calls are TRBV1 and TRBJ1-1; 8 nucleotides agree with TRBD1. The CDR3 consists of 14 residues. CDR1 and CDR2 (germline): NSQYPW, LRSPGD (reference sequence). V trimming: 3 bases; J trimming: 3 bases; junction bases outside the gene matches: 3. CDR3 sequence: CTCSAGQGHTEVFF. CDR3 DNA, as far as it was read: TGCACCTGCAGTGCTGGACAGGGACACACA.

In its sample, this clone was seen a few times. TCRdb lists a protein that is different at residue 11 from the translated DNA; the protein given here uses the DNA translation. Genes here carry mouse names. Read data end 3 residues before the CDR3 end; the end is taken from the germline J gene. This sequence joins TRBV19 and TRBJ1-3; TRBD1 matches at 9 bases. The V gene end was trimmed by 5 bases and the J gene end by 3 bases; junction bases not matched to a gene: 3. This CDR3 has 14 residues. Germline V gene sequence: CDR1 FNHDT, CDR2 SITEND (reference sequence). The CDR3 loop reads CASRHRGLGNTLYF. The part of the CDR3 DNA that was read is TGTGCCAGCAGACACAGGGGGCTTGGAAATACG.